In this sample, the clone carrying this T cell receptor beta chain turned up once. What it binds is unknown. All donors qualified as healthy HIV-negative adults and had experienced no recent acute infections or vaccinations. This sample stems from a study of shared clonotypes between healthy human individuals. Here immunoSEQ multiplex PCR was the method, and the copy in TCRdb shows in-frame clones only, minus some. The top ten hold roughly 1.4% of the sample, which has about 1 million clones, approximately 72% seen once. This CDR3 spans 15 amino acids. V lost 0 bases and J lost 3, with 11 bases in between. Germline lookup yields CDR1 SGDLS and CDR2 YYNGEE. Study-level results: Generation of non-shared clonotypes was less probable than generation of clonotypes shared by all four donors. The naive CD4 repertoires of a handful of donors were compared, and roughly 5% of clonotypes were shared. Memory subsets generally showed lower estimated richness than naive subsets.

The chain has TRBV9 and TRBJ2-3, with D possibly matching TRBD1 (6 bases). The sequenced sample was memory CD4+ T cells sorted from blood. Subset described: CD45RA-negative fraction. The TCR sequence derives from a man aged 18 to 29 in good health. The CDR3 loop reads CASSVGGPQTDTQYF. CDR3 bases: TGTGCCAGCAGCGTAGGGGGGCCGCAGACAGATACGCAGTATTTT. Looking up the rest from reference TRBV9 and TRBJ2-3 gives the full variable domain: DSGVTQTPKHLITATGQRVTLRCSPRSGDLSVYWYQQSLDQGLQFLIQYYNGEERAKGNILERFSAQQFPDLHSELNLSSLELGDSALYFCASSVGGPQTDTQYFGPGTRLTVL.